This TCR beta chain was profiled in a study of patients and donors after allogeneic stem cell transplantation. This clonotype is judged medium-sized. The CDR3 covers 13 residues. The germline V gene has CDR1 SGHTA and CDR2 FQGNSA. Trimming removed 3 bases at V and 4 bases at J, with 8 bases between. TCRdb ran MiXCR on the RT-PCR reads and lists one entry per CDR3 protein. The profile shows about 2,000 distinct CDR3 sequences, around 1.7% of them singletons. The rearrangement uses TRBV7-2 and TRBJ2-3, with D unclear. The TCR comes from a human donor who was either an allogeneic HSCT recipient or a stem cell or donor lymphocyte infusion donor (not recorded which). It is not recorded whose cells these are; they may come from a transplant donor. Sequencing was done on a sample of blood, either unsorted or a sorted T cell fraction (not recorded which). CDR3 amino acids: CASSFPNSDTQYF. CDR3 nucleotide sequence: TGTGCCAGCAGCTTTCCTAACTCAGATACGCAGTATTTT.